This TCR beta chain stems from a study of control samples from healthy donors and cancer patients. Sequencing used immunoSEQ multiplex PCR; TCRdb keeps in-frame clones, though not all of them. This table holds about 140,000 clones, around 85% found once. J was trimmed by 5 bases and V by 4 bases; bases with no gene match: 6. Germline lookup yields CDR1 SGHRS and CDR2 YFSETQ. The CDR3 contains 14 residues. The sequencing input was blood. The chain has TRBV5-1 and TRBJ2-7, with 10 bases lining up with TRBD1. This receptor was identified in a woman in her twenties or thirties in good health. CDR3 DNA: TGCGCCAGCAGCCCGGGACAGGGGATCCACGAGCAGTACTTC. It specifies CASSPGQGIHEQYF.